The TCR beta chain under discussion was sequenced for a study of OX40 agonist ivuxolimab in advanced cancers. Study as a whole: Mean age around 64 years, range roughly 20 to 85; around 80% male.

The V gene end was trimmed by 7 bases and the J gene end by 4 bases; junction bases not matched to a gene: 7. The CDR3 consists of 15 residues. The germline gives CDR1 SEHNR, CDR2 FQNEAQ (reference sequence). Overall study findings and caveats: At 0.1 to 3.0 mg/kg, CD4+ and CD8+ blood T cells expanded clonally by week 6.

Assay used: immunoSEQ multiplex PCR; TCRdb lists only in-frame clones, some missing. Of approximately 56,000 clones listed, over 70% are singletons. In its sample, this clone was seen once. Its specificity is unknown. In the same sample, other DNA sequences code for this CDR3. The chain combines TRBV7-9 with TRBJ2-1, with 10 bases lining up with TRBD2. Sequenced material: CD4+ or CD8+ T cells sorted from blood, taken in a trial of the OX40 agonist ivuxolimab. This sequence was found in an adult with an advanced solid tumor such as melanoma, head and neck, liver or kidney cancer. CDR3 in DNA: TGTGCCAGCACCACCGGACTAGCGGCGTACAATGAGCAGTTCTTC. Protein: CASTTGLAAYNEQFF.